A single sample gave rise to the 24 T cell receptor beta chains below, sequenced in a study of early T cells in non-severe SARS-CoV-2 infection. TCRdb redid the calling of the 5' RACE reads with MiXCR, one entry per CDR3 protein. The table includes some 36,000 distinct CDR3 sequences, less than 7% detected once. The material was whole blood, obtained at baseline. All receptors derive from an adult who was a healthcare worker with PCR-confirmed SARS-CoV-2 infection or an uninfected control (not recorded which).

This clonotype was found a few times. V is TRBV29-1 and J is TRBJ2-2, with D uncertain. Germline loops: CDR1 SQVTM, CDR2 ANQGSEA. The CDR3 has 13 amino acids. V lost 6 bases and J 6 bases, leaving 14 bases between the germline ends. The CDR3 sequence is CSVAPSSPGELFF. The CDR3 DNA reads as TGCAGCGTGGCCCCTTCGAGTCCCGGGGAGCTGTTTTTT.

The chain joins TRBV4-1 to TRBJ2-5; the D gene is possibly TRBD2 (5 bases). This CDR3 contains 15 residues. V was trimmed by 4 bases and J by 5 bases, leaving 17 bases between them. Germline lookup yields CDR1 MGHRA and CDR2 YSYEKL. This chain's CDR3 is CASSPDDRGGETQYF. The DNA for the CDR3 is TGCGCCAGCAGCCCCGACGATCGAGGCGGGGAGACCCAGTACTTC.

The sample holds a few counts of this clonotype. Its ends do not fully match the called genes, so a read error is possible. The V and J genes are TRBV4-3 and TRBJ2-1; possible D gene TRBD1, 5 bases. Germline CDR1 reads LGHNA; CDR2 reads YSLEER. The CDR3 contains 17 residues. The CDR3 loop is CASSQDRAGSWYNEKFF. The CDR3 DNA reads as TGCGCCAGCAGCCAAGATCGTGCAGGGTCCTGGTACAATGAGAAGTTCTTC.

This clonotype was detected only a few times. The chain links TRBV3-1 to TRBJ1-5, with D possibly TRBD1 on 5 matching bases. Germline CDR1 is LGHDT and CDR2 is YNNKEL (reference sequence). Trimming cost V 1 base and J 5 bases, with 9 bases left between them. The CDR3 is made up of 14 amino acids. CDR3 sequence: CASSQGQPDQPQHF. The CDR3 nucleotides are TGTGCCAGCAGCCAAGGACAGCCCGATCAGCCCCAGCATTTT.

This clonotype was seen repeatedly, ten times or more. The chain has TRBV3-1 and TRBJ1-1, with D perhaps matching TRBD1 (5 bases). CDR3 length equals 14 residues. Trimming left V 1 base short and J 1 base short, with 7 bases between. The germline V gene encodes CDR1 LGHDT and CDR2 YNNKEL (reference sequence). The CDR3 nucleotides read TGTGCCAGCAGCCAAGGCAGGGCGAACACTGAAGCTTTCTTT. Translation gives CASSQGRANTEAFF.

This clonotype was found many times. This chain uses TRBV7-2 with TRBJ1-2, with 8 bases lining up with TRBD1. CDR1 is SGHTA, CDR2 FQGNSA, per germline. The CDR3 is 16 residues long. V shed 2 bases, J shed 2 bases, and the junction held 7 bases outside the gene matches. In nucleotides, the CDR3 is TGTGCCAGCAGCTTATCGACAGGGGAAGTCAACTATGGCTACACCTTC. Its protein product is CASSLSTGEVNYGYTF.

The chain uses TRBV3-1 and TRBJ2-2; the match to TRBD1 covers 8 bases. V lost 4 bases, J lost 6 bases, and 4 bases stayed unmatched. The length of the CDR3 is 14 residues. The germline CDR1 and CDR2 sequences are LGHDT and YNNKEL (reference sequence). CDR3 in amino acids: CASSPGGPPGELFF. The CDR3 DNA reads as TGTGCCAGCAGCCCAGGGGGCCCCCCCGGGGAGCTGTTTTTT.

A few counts support this clonotype. This sequence joins TRBV7-8 and TRBJ2-3; D gene unclear. Trimming took 3 bases from V and 1 from J, leaving 11 bases between them. This CDR3 contains 15 residues. The germline gives CDR1 SGHVS, CDR2 FQNEAQ. CDR3 bases: TGTGCCAGCAGCTTTCAGCTACGGCGCACAGATACGCAGTATTTT. It translates to CASSFQLRRTDTQYF.

This clonotype occurred many times. This chain connects TRBV4-2 to TRBJ2-7; 7 positions agree with TRBD1. J lost 2 bases, V lost 0 bases, and 13 bases had no gene match. The CDR3 runs 18 residues. CDR1 is LGHNA, CDR2 YNFKEQ, per germline. This CDR3 is CASSQDLGQAAATYEQYF. Here the CDR3 DNA reads TGTGCCAGCAGCCAAGATTTAGGACAGGCGGCGGCAACCTACGAGCAGTACTTC.

V and J are TRBV29-1 and TRBJ2-7; D call uncertain. Looked up from germline, CDR1 is SQVTM and CDR2 is ANQGSEA. This CDR3 is built from 13 residues. V was trimmed by 3 bases and J by 2 bases, leaving 11 bases between them. The DNA of the CDR3 is TGCAGCGTTGACGGCTCCGATCCCTACGAGCAGTACTTC. Residues: CSVDGSDPYEQYF.

The chain employs TRBV12-3 or TRBV12-4 and TRBJ1-1, with 8 bases matching TRBD1. V lost 8 bases, J lost 4 bases, and 12 bases stayed unmatched. The CDR3 contains 15 residues. The CDR3 coding sequence is TGTGCCAGCGGGGGCGGACAGGGCGATGGCACTGAAGCTTTCTTT. As protein: CASGGGQGDGTEAFF.

This clonotype was found a few times. The chain is built from TRBV2 and TRBJ1-1, with D perhaps TRBD1 (6 bases). The length of the CDR3 is 14 residues. Between the trimmed V and J ends, which lost 4 bases and 1 base, there was a span of 10 bases. The germline CDR1 and CDR2 sequences are SNHLY and FYNNEI. CDR3 sequence: CASSANRANTEAFF. In DNA, the CDR3 is TGTGCCAGCAGTGCCAACAGGGCGAACACTGAAGCTTTCTTT.

This sequence joins TRBV7-8 and TRBJ2-7; D remains ambiguous. CDR1 SGHVS and CDR2 FQNEAQ come from the germline V gene. V lost 0 bases and J lost 6, with 9 bases in between. The CDR3 runs to 13 residues. CDR3 sequence (DNA): TGTGCCAGCAGCTTAGCGGCGAGCTCCGAGCAGTACTTC. Translated: CASSLAASSEQYF. Full variable domain (missing parts from reference TRBV7-8 and TRBJ2-7): GAGVSQSPRYKVAKRGQDVALRCDPISGHVSLFWYQQALGQGPEFLTYFQNEAQLDKSGLPSDRFFAERPEGSVSTLKIQRTQQEDSAVYLCASSLAASSEQYFGPGTRLTVT.

This chain joins TRBV4-3 and TRBJ2-2; D is unresolved. The germline gives CDR1 LGHNA, CDR2 YSLEER. V gave up 3 bases and J gave up 0 bases, with 11 bases separating them. The CDR3 extends over 16 amino acids. CDR3 loop: CASSQATTANTGELFF. The DNA of the CDR3 is TGCGCCAGCAGCCAGGCTACTACCGCGAACACCGGGGAGCTGTTTTTT.

This clonotype occurred many times. CDR3 region: CASSRQNAHQPQHF. CDR3 nucleotide sequence: TGTGCCAGCAGCCGACAGAACGCCCATCAGCCCCAGCATTTT. The V gene is TRBV7-9, the J gene TRBJ1-5, with D perhaps TRBD1 (5 bases). Germline CDR1 reads SEHNR; CDR2 reads FQNEAQ (reference sequence). The V gene lost 5 bases and the J gene lost 5 bases, with 13 bases spanning the gap. CDR3 size: 14 residues.

Judged by abundance, this clonotype is medium-sized. This chain uses TRBV6-1 with TRBJ2-6; 7 bases match TRBD1. This CDR3 is built from 18 residues. J lost 0 bases, V lost 8 bases, and 13 bases had no gene match. Per germline, CDR1 MNHNS and CDR2 SASEGT. CDR3 residues: CASQPFGQADSGANVLTF. Here the CDR3 DNA reads TGTGCCAGCCAACCCTTTGGACAGGCAGACTCTGGGGCCAACGTCCTGACTTTC.

This clonotype was found many times. The chain links TRBV20-1 to TRBJ2-2; 9 bases line up with TRBD2. Per germline, CDR1 DFQATT and CDR2 SNEGSKA (reference sequence). This CDR3 comprises 16 residues. J was trimmed by 0 bases and V by 6 bases; bases with no gene match: 8. CDR3 sequence: CSARQREAPNTGELFF. The CDR3 nucleotides read TGCAGTGCCAGACAGCGGGAGGCCCCGAACACCGGGGAGCTGTTTTTT.

The chain carries TRBV24-1 and TRBJ2-7; 12 bases line up with TRBD2. Trimming cost V 7 bases and J 3 bases; bases outside gene matches: 9. CDR1 is KGHDR and CDR2 is SFDVKD in the germline V gene. This CDR3 region has 16 residues. CDR3 residues: CATRLAGGLIFYEQYF. The CDR3 nucleotides read TGTGCCACCAGACTAGCGGGAGGTCTGATATTCTACGAGCAGTACTTC.

This chain uses TRBV7-2 with TRBJ2-5; no clear D. V was trimmed by 5 bases and J by 4 bases, leaving 14 bases between them. Germline V gene data show CDR1 as SGHTA and CDR2 as FQGNSA. This CDR3 spans 14 amino acids. CDR3 in DNA: TGTGCCAGCAGCCCATCGTATGGTAGAGAGACCCAGTACTTC. The encoded protein is CASSPSYGRETQYF. The full variable domain, with the rest looked up from reference TRBV7-2 and TRBJ2-5, is GAGVSQSPSNKVTEKGKDVELRCDPISGHTALYWYRQSLGQGLEFLIYFQGNSAPDKSGLPSDRFSAERTGGSVSTLTIQRTQQEDSAVYLCASSPSYGRETQYFGPGTRLLVL.

This clonotype showed up just a few times. The chain couples TRBV2 to TRBJ2-3; D not certain. The CDR3 covers 15 residues. Germline CDR1 reads SNHLY; CDR2 reads FYNNEI. Trimming took 4 bases from V and 6 from J, leaving 17 bases between them. This CDR3 reads CASSVGPNPPDTQYF. Here the CDR3 DNA reads TGTGCCAGCAGTGTAGGTCCAAATCCCCCGGATACGCAGTATTTT.

This clonotype was observed many times. The gene calls are TRBV20-1 and TRBJ2-1; 8 bases align to TRBD2. Trimming cost V 2 bases and J 6 bases; bases outside gene matches: 6. CDR1 and CDR2 (germline): DFQATT, SNEGSKA (reference sequence). This CDR3 is 14 amino acids long. For the CDR3, the DNA is TGCAGTGCTAGATACGGGAGGGCCCTCAATGAGCAGTTCTTC. Translated, it gives CSARYGRALNEQFF.

This sequence joins TRBV30 and TRBJ1-1; no definite D call. The CDR3 runs 13 residues. Trimming took off 5 bases at V and 1 base at J, with 11 bases between the two ends. Per germline, CDR1 GTSNPN and CDR2 SVGIG (reference sequence). The CDR3, as DNA: TGTGCCTGGGCGGTACTCACGAACACTGAAGCTTTCTTT. Its protein is CAWAVLTNTEAFF. Full variable domain (outside the CDR3, taken from reference TRBV30 and TRBJ1-1): SQTIHQWPATLVQPVGSPLSLECTVEGTSNPNLYWYRQAAGRGLQLLFYSVGIGQISSEVPQNLSASRPQDRQFILSSKKLLLSDSGFYLCAWAVLTNTEAFFGQGTRLTVV.

The sample holds many counts of this clonotype. The chain has TRBV20-1 and TRBJ1-1, with D unclear. Germline V gene lookup returns CDR1 DFQATT and CDR2 SNEGSKA (reference sequence). The CDR3 runs 12 residues. V lost 6 bases, J lost 1 base, and 9 bases lay in between. The CDR3, as DNA: TGCAGTGCCTACGACGGGAACACTGAAGCTTTCTTT. The encoded protein is CSAYDGNTEAFF.

This clonotype was detected only a few times. The genes are TRBV19 and TRBJ1-4; TRBD1 might be the D (5 bases). The CDR3 is 14 residues long. V was trimmed by 6 bases and J by 4 bases, leaving 12 bases between them. Germline lookup yields CDR1 LNHDA and CDR2 SQIVND (reference sequence). CDR3 bases: TGTGCCAGTAGCCGGAGGGACGGTAATGAAAAACTGTTTTTT. Translated, it gives CASSRRDGNEKLFF.